Detailed here is one TCR beta chain. Its antigen is undetermined. The use of a sample-barcoded 5' primer and a J-beta primer mix characterized a second PCR of about 7 to 12 cycles. A template-switch adaptor containing 12 random nucleotides labeled each cDNA molecule. A single record per CDR3 protein comes from TCRdb applying MiXCR to the 5' RACE reads. The sample consists of under 750,000 distinct CDR3 sequences, around 50% of them appearing once. The CDR3 consists of 15 residues. The germline V gene has CDR1 SGHAT and CDR2 FQNNGV. V dropped 5 bases and J dropped 9 bases, with 21 bases sitting between them. Total RNA extraction produced at least 5 micrograms (per sample) for the study. This sample is drawn from a study of blood T cells in healthy people across ages. Study-wide findings and caveats: Long-lived donors exceeded aged donors in naive CD4+ cells and diversity.

The source material was blood. The rearrangement uses TRBV11-2 and TRBJ2-3, with D possibly TRBD2 on 5 matching bases. The origin of this receptor is a man aged 80 or over in good health. The CDR3 loop is CASSISGVGGGTQYF. The CDR3 nucleotides read TGTGCCAGCAGCATTAGTGGTGTAGGTGGCGGGACGCAGTATTTT.